The next 2 T cell receptor beta chains were all read from a single sample in a study of CD8 T cells in Susac syndrome. RNA was extracted with the RNeasy kit, and a quantity of about 0.5 to 1 ug was reverse transcribed using random hexamers. TCRdb processed the immunoSEQ multiplex PCR reads anew with MiXCR; each CDR3 protein has one entry. The sample shows 400,000 or so distinct CDR3 sequences, 75% to 90% of them seen only once. Material: CD8+ T cells from PBMCs. All receptors derive from a human donor with multiple sclerosis.

V and J are TRBV27 and TRBJ2-7; 9 bases match TRBD1. This CDR3 contains 14 residues. V lost 3 bases, J lost 5 bases, and 5 bases stayed unmatched. Germline-derived CDR1 and CDR2 are MNHEY and SMNVEV (reference sequence). The CDR3 region is CASSLGQGLNEQYF. In DNA, the CDR3 is TGTGCCAGCAGTTTGGGACAGGGTCTGAACGAGCAGTACTTC.

Note on this clonotype: No conserved phenylalanine or tryptophan is present at the end of the CDR3, so a read error is the likely explanation. This chain links TRBV27 with TRBJ2-7; 11 bases map to TRBD1. The CDR3 has 15 residues. The V and J ends lost 3 bases and 5 bases, in that order; junction bases with no gene match: 6. Germline CDR1 and CDR2: MNHEY and SMNVEV (reference sequence). The CDR3 reads CASSFVGTGGNEQYL. CDR3 sequence (DNA): TGTGCCAGCAGTTTTGTCGGGACAGGGGGTAACGAGCAGTACCTC.